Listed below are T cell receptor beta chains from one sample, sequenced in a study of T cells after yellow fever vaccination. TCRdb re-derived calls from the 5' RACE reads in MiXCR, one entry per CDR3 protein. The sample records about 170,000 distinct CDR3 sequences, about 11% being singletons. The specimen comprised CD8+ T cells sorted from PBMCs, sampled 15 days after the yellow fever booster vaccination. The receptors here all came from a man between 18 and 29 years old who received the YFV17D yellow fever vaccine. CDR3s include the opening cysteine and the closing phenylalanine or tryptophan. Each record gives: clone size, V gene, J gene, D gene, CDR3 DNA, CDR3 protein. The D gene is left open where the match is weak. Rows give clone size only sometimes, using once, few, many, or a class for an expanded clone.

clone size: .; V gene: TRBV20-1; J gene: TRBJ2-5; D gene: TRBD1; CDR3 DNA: TGCAGTGCTAGGGGGGGACAGGTTGACTTGGGGACCCAGTACTTC; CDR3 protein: CSARGGQVDLGTQYF
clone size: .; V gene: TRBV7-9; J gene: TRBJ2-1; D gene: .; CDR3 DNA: TGTGCCAGCAGCTCCCTAACAGGGATCTCCTACAATGAGCAGTTCTTC; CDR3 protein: CASSSLTGISYNEQFF
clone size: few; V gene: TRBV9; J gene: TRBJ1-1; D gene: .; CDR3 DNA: TGTGCCAGCAGCGTCTTCAGCTACACTGAAGCTTTCTTT; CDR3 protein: CASSVFSYTEAFF
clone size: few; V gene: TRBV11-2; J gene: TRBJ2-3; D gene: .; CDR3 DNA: TGTGCCAGCAGCTTCTTGCGGACCCAAACCACAGATACGCAGTATTTT; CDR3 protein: CASSFLRTQTTDTQYF
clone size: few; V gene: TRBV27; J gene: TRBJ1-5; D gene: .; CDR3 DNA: TGTGCCAGCAGACCCCTCCGGGGTCAGCCCCAGCATTTT; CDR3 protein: CASRPLRGQPQHF
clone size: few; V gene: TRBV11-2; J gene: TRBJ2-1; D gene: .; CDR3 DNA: TGTGCCAGCAGCCGCTCGGACACCAGCAATGAGCAGTTCTTC; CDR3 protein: CASSRSDTSNEQFF
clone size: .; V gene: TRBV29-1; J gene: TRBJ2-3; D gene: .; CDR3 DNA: TGCAGCGTTGAATCGTACGCCCCAGATACGCAGTATTTT; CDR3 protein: CSVESYAPDTQYF
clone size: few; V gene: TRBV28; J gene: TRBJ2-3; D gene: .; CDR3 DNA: TGTGCCAGCATCGGCAGGAGTATTGATACGCAGTATTTT; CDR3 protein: CASIGRSIDTQYF
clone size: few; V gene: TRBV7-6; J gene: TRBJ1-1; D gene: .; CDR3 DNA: TGTGCCAGCCGACCATTCGGGGCTGAAGCTTTCTTT; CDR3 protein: CASRPFGAEAFF
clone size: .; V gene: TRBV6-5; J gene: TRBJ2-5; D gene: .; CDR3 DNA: TGTGCCAGCAGTTATGTGGGTTGGGAGACCCAGTACTTC; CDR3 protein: CASSYVGWETQYF
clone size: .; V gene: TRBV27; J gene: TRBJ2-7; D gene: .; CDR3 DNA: TGTGCCAGCAGTTTAACCCCCGGCAGCTATTACGAGCAGTACTTC; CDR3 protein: CASSLTPGSYYEQYF
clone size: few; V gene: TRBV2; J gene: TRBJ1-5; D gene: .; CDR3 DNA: TGTGCCAGCAGTAACGGACGGAATCAGCCCCAGCATTTT; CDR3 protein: CASSNGRNQPQHF
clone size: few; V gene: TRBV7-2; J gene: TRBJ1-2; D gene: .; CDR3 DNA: TGTGCCAGCAGCCTAGCGGGGCCGAAGGAGGATTATGGCTACACCTTC; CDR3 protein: CASSLAGPKEDYGYTF
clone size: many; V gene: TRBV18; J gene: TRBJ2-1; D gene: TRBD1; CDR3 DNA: TGTGCCAGCTCACCAAAAATTTCGGGACAGGCTAACAATGAGCAGTTCTTC; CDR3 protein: CASSPKISGQANNEQFF
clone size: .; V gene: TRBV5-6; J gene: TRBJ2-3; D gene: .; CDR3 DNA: TGTGCCAGCAGCTTGAACGGGGGCCTCAGCACAGATACGCAGTATTTT; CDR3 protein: CASSLNGGLSTDTQYF
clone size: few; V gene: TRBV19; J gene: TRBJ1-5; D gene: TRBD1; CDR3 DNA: TGTGCGACCAGCGGGACAGGGGGCTTCAATCAGCCCCAGCATTTT; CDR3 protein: CATSGTGGFNQPQHF
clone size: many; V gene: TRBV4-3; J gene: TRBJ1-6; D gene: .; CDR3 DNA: TGCGCCAGCAGCCAAGAGTGGAATTCACCCCTCCACTTT; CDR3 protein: CASSQEWNSPLHF
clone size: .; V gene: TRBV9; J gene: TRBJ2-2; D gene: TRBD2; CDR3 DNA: TGTGCCAGCAGCGAGACTAGCGGGGCCTTAAACACCGGGGAGCTGTTTTTT; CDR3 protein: CASSETSGALNTGELFF
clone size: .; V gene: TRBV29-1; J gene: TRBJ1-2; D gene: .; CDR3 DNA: TGCAGCGTTGAAGGGTCGGGGGGCGATGGCTACACCTTC; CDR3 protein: CSVEGSGGDGYTF
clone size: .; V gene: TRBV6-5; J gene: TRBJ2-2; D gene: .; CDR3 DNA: TGTGCCAGCAGCGTAAGGACGACCGGGGAGCTGTTTTTT; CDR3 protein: CASSVRTTGELFF
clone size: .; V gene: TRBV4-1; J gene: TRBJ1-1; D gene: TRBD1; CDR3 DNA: TGCGCCAGCAGCCGTGAGCGACAGGGGGCGGTTAACACTGAAGCTTTCTTT; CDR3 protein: CASSRERQGAVNTEAFF
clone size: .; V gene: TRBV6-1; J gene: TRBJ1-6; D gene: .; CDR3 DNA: TGTGCCAGCAGTTCCACAGGGAATAATTCACCCCTCCACTTT; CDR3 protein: CASSSTGNNSPLHF
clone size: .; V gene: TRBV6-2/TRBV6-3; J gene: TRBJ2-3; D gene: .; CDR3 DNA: TGTGCCAGCAGTTACCTAGGGGACACAGATACGCAGTATTTT; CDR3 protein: CASSYLGDTDTQYF
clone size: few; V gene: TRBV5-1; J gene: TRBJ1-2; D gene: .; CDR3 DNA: TGCGCCAGCAGTCCCAGCGGTCCCGCTTTCTATGGCTACACCTTC; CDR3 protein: CASSPSGPAFYGYTF
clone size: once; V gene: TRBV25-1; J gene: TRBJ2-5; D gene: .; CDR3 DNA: TGTGCCAGCAGTGCGTGGAACAGGGTAGGAGAGACCCAGTACTTC; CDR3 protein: CASSAWNRVGETQYF
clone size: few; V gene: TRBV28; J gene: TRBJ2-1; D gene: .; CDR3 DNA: TGTGCCAGCTCCCGGGACTCCTACAACAATGAGCAGTTCTTC; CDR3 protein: CASSRDSYNNEQFF
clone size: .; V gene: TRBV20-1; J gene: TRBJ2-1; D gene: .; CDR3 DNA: TGCAGTGCTAGGAGTTCGGGGGCCCCCAACCTAAATGAGCAGTTCTTC; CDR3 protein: CSARSSGAPNLNEQFF
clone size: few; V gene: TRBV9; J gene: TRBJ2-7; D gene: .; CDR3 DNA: TGTGCCAGCAGCGTAGCCGAGGAGGGTCGGTACGAGCAGTACTTC; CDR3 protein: CASSVAEEGRYEQYF
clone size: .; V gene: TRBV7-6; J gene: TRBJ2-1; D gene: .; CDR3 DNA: TGTGCCAGCAGCTATAAAACAGAGGACAATGAGCAGTTCTTC; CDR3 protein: CASSYKTEDNEQFF
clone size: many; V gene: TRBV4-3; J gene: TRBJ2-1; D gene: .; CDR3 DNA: TGCGCCAGCAGCCCCGGAGTTGGGAGACGGCGCGACAATGAGCAGTTCTTC; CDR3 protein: CASSPGVGRRRDNEQFF
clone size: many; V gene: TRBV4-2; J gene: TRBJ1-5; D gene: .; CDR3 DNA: TGTGCCAGCAGCCCGGAGGAAAATAGCAATCAGCCCCAGCATTTT; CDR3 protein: CASSPEENSNQPQHF
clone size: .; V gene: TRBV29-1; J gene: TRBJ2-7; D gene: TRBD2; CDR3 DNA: TGCAGCGTTGGACTAGCGGGGGACCACGAGCAGTACTTC; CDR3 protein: CSVGLAGDHEQYF
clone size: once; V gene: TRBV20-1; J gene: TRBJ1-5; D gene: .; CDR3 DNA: TGCAGTGCTAGAGATTTTTTTGGGGGGCGGACAAATCAGCCCCAGCATTTT; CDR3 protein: CSARDFFGGRTNQPQHF
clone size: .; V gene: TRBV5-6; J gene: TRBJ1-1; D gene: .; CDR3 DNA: TGTGCCAGCAGCTTCGGGGCTAGCACTGAAGCTTTCTTT; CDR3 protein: CASSFGASTEAFF
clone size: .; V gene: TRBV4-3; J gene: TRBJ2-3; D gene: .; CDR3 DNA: TGCGCCAGCAGCCCAGGCGCCAGCGGCTCAGATACGCAGTATTTT; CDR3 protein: CASSPGASGSDTQYF
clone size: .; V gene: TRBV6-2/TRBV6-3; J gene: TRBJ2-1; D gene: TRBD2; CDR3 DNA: TGTGCCAGCAAGAGGGGACTAGTACTAGAGCAGTTCTTC; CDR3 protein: CASKRGLVLEQFF
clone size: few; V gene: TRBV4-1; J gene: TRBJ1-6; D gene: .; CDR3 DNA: TGCGCCTGCAGCCAAGAGGGACGATACGATTCACCCCTCCACTTT; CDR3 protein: CACSQEGRYDSPLHF
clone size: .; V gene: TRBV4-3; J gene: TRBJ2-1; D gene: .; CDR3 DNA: TGCGCCAGCAGCCTCCTTTATGGGACTTCACCCCACAATGAGCAGTTCTTC; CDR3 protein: CASSLLYGTSPHNEQFF
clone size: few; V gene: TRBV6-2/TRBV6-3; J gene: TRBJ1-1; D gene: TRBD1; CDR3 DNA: TGTGCCAGCAGGGGACAGCCCAAGAACACTGAAGCTTTCTTT; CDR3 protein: CASRGQPKNTEAFF
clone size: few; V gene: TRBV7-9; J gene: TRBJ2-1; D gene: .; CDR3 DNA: TGTGCCAGCAGCTCTCCAACGGGGGGCCACAATGAGCAGTTCTTC; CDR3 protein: CASSSPTGGHNEQFF
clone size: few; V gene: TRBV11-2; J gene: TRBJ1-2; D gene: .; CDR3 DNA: TGTGCCAGCAGCCTTATCGGGATTAACTATGGCTACACCTTC; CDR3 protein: CASSLIGINYGYTF
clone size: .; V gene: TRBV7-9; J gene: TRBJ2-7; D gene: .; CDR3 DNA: TGTGCCAGCAGCTTTCCGGGACGCCCAAACGAGCAGTACTTC; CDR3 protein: CASSFPGRPNEQYF
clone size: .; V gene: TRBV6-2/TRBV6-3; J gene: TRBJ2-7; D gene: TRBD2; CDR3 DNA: TGTGCCACGGGACTAGCGGGGGCTATCATCGAGCAGTACTTC; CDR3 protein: CATGLAGAIIEQYF
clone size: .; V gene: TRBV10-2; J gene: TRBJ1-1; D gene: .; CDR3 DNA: TGCGCCAGCATCCCGACAGTGAGTAACACTGAAGCTTTCTTT; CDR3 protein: CASIPTVSNTEAFF